Listed here are 24 T cell receptor beta chains from one sample, sequenced in a study of OX40 agonist ivuxolimab in advanced cancers. Data came from immunoSEQ multiplex PCR; TCRdb stores just in-frame clones and leaves some out. Of about 73,000 clones detected, 80% to 90% appear once; the ten largest clones hold approximately 0.75%. This specimen consisted of CD4+ or CD8+ T cells sorted from blood, obtained in a trial of the OX40 agonist ivuxolimab. These receptors originate from an adult with an advanced solid tumor such as melanoma, head and neck, liver or kidney cancer.

The chain couples TRBV5-1 to TRBJ2-1; D perhaps matches TRBD2 (6 bases). Germline CDR1 SGHRS, CDR2 YFSETQ. The V and J ends lost 3 bases and 0 bases respectively, with 13 bases between them. The CDR3 is made up of 16 amino acids. This chain's CDR3 is CASSSRDGSSYNEQFF. For the CDR3, the DNA is TGCGCCAGCAGCTCGCGGGACGGGAGCTCCTACAATGAGCAGTTCTTC.

The chain couples TRBV28 to TRBJ1-1, with 7 bases fitting TRBD1. V dropped 2 bases and J dropped 5; count of bases not matched to a gene: 8. Germline CDR1 MDHEN, CDR2 SYDVKM. The length of the CDR3 is 15 residues. In nucleotides, the CDR3 is TGTGCCAGCAGTTTAAATTCAGCAGGGGGAACTGAAGCTTTCTTT. Translation gives CASSLNSAGGTEAFF.

This clone appeared a few times. This chain connects TRBV11-3 to TRBJ2-1; perhaps TRBD2 as D (5 bases). The CDR3 sequence is 15 residues long. The V and J ends lost 1 base and 0 bases respectively, with 7 bases between them. In germline, CDR1 is SGHNT, CDR2 YENEEA. Written as DNA, the CDR3 is TGTGCCAGCAGCTTAGGTGCGGGCTCCTACAATGAGCAGTTCTTC. It codes for CASSLGAGSYNEQFF.

The V call is TRBV19, the J call TRBJ1-5; 8 nucleotides agree with TRBD1. The CDR3 contains 16 residues. From germline, CDR1 is LNHDA and CDR2 SQIVND (reference sequence). The V segment lost 0 bases and the J segment 4 bases; nucleotides outside the gene matches: 5. In nucleotides, the CDR3 is TGTGCCAGTAGTATAGATCGAGGACAGGGTAATCAGCCCCAGCATTTT. Translated, it gives CASSIDRGQGNQPQHF.

The chain combines TRBV19 with TRBJ2-2; 10 bases align to TRBD1. The CDR3 has 16 residues. J was trimmed by 5 bases and V by 0 bases; bases with no gene match: 3. CDR1 LNHDA and CDR2 SQIVND come from the germline V gene (reference sequence). CDR3 sequence: CASSIETGGSTGELFF. The CDR3 DNA follows: TGTGCCAGTAGTATAGAGACAGGGGGCTCGACCGGGGAGCTGTTTTTT.

The chain recombines TRBV28 with TRBJ2-5, with D perhaps TRBD2 (5 bases). Trimming removed 5 bases from V and 4 bases from J, with 11 bases in between. This CDR3 comprises 13 residues. Per the germline V gene, CDR1 is MDHEN and CDR2 is SYDVKM. The DNA of the CDR3 is TGTGCCAGCAGTATTACTAGGCGAGAGACCCAGTACTTC. This gives the protein CASSITRRETQYF.

The chain is built from TRBV29-1 and TRBJ2-5; a weak D match, TRBD2 (5 bases). CDR1 is SQVTM and CDR2 is ANQGSEA in the germline V gene. This CDR3 is built from 15 residues. Trimming removed 2 bases from V and 5 bases from J, with 18 bases in between. CDR3 region: CSVETQRGRGETQYF. DNA of the CDR3: TGCAGCGTTGAAACCCAGCGAGGGAGAGGGGAGACCCAGTACTTC.

This chain links TRBV19 with TRBJ2-1; D is ambiguous. The CDR3 runs 12 residues. V dropped 1 base and J dropped 7 bases, with 5 bases sitting between them. Germline assignment: CDR1 LNHDA and CDR2 SQIVND (reference sequence). CDR3 bases: TGTGCCAGTAGTATAGGGGGTAATGAGCAGTTCTTC. Amino acid sequence: CASSIGGNEQFF.

J is TRBJ2-2 and V is TRBV19, with D possibly TRBD1 on 6 matching bases. Germline CDR1 reads LNHDA; CDR2 reads SQIVND (reference sequence). The CDR3 is made up of 12 amino acids. Trimming stripped 8 bases from V and 6 bases from J, with 10 bases between. CDR3 DNA: TGTGCCAGTTGCAACAGGGCCGGGGAGCTGTTTTTT. It yields the protein CASCNRAGELFF.

The rearrangement uses TRBV18 and TRBJ1-2, with 7 nucleotides matching TRBD1. Trimming took 5 bases from V and 4 from J; bases not matched to a gene: 7. The CDR3 runs to 14 residues. In germline, CDR1 is KGHSH, CDR2 LQKENI. CDR3 protein: CASSATGKPYGYTF. The CDR3 nucleotides are TGTGCCAGCTCAGCGACAGGGAAGCCCTATGGCTACACCTTC.

This clone came up a few times. V and J are TRBV4-3 and TRBJ2-1; the match to TRBD2 covers 14 bases. The CDR3 has 20 residues. Trimming removed 0 bases from V and 8 bases from J; junction bases left unmatched: 15. Germline loops: CDR1 LGHNA, CDR2 YSLEER. The CDR3 spells CASSQDWGTGLAGGLHEQFF. The CDR3 DNA follows: TGCGCCAGCAGCCAAGATTGGGGTACCGGACTAGCGGGAGGACTACATGAGCAGTTCTTC.

The chain couples TRBV7-2 to TRBJ2-7; 13 nucleotides line up with TRBD2. Losses at the gene ends were 5 bases for V and 0 bases for J; bases not matched to a gene: 10. CDR1 and CDR2 (germline): SGHTA, FQGNSA. The CDR3 is 18 amino acids. Here the CDR3 reads CASSTTSGGASNSYEQYF. The CDR3 DNA is TGTGCCAGCAGCACTACTAGCGGGGGGGCTTCCAACTCCTACGAGCAGTACTTC.

The J gene is TRBJ1-2, the V gene TRBV11-2; a possible D gene is TRBD1 (6 bases). The germline V and J ends were trimmed by 4 bases and 5 bases, with 20 bases remaining between them. Germline V gene sequence: CDR1 SGHAT, CDR2 FQNNGV. The CDR3 length is 16 residues. CDR3 nucleotides: TGTGCCAGCAGCTCTGGGGGCAGAACAGGGAAGTATGGCTACACCTTC. Translated: CASSSGGRTGKYGYTF. Using reference TRBV11-2 and TRBJ1-2 for the parts outside the CDR3, the full variable domain is EAGVAQSPRYKIIEKRQSVAFWCNPISGHATLYWYQQILGQGPKLLIQFQNNGVVDDSQLPKDRFSAERLKGVDSTLKIQPAKLEDSAVYLCASSSGGRTGKYGYTFGSGTRLTVV.

The chain's CDR3 is CASRWDGTPGELFF. CDR3 nucleotides: TGTGCCAGCAGATGGGACGGAACTCCCGGGGAGCTGTTTTTT. The V call is TRBV5-8, the J call TRBJ2-2; possibly TRBD1 or TRBD2 for D (5 bases each). V lost 5 bases and J 6 bases, leaving 14 bases between the germline ends. Germline CDR1 SGHTS, CDR2 YDEGEE. The CDR3 sequence is 14 residues long.

The V gene is TRBV5-1, the J gene TRBJ1-2; 8 bases match TRBD1. The V gene's germline CDR1 is SGHRS and CDR2 YFSETQ. This CDR3 is 14 amino acids long. Unmatched junction bases numbered 10, after V lost 4 bases and J lost 8 bases. For the CDR3, the DNA is TGCGCCAGCAGCGTGTTCCAGGGGGCCTTGGGCTACACCTTC. Its protein is CASSVFQGALGYTF. The full variable domain, rest sourced from reference TRBV5-1 and TRBJ1-2, is KAGVTQTPRYLIKTRGQQVTLSCSPISGHRSVSWYQQTPGQGLQFLFEYFSETQRNKGNFPGRFSGRQFSNSRSEMNVSTLELGDSALYLCASSVFQGALGYTFGSGTRLTVV.

This rearrangement joins TRBV7-2 to TRBJ2-1; 8 bases are a match to TRBD1. Germline assignment: CDR1 SGHTA and CDR2 FQGNSA. The CDR3 has 16 amino acids. The junction had 10 bases not matched to a gene; V was cut back by 5 bases and J by 4 bases. Here the CDR3 DNA reads TGTGCCAGCAGCACAGGGGGGACACTCTCTTACAATGAGCAGTTCTTC. Amino acid sequence: CASSTGGTLSYNEQFF.

For the CDR3, the DNA is TGTGCCTGGAGACCGAGTTGGGGCAGACCACCTAGCACAGATACGCAGTATTTT. It translates to CAWRPSWGRPPSTDTQYF. The chain is built from TRBV30 and TRBJ2-3; D might be TRBD1 (5 bases). This CDR3 spans 18 amino acids. V gave up 3 bases and J gave up 0 bases, with 22 bases separating them. The germline V gene encodes CDR1 GTSNPN and CDR2 SVGIG (reference sequence).

The chain has TRBV5-1 and TRBJ2-3; 11 bases align to TRBD2. From germline, CDR1 is SGHRS and CDR2 YFSETQ. The V segment lost 2 bases and the J segment 1 base; nucleotides outside the gene matches: 0. CDR3 length equals 15 residues. Here the CDR3 DNA reads TGCGCCAGCAGCTTACTAGCGGGAGGCACAGATACGCAGTATTTT. This codes for CASSLLAGGTDTQYF.

The CDR3 reads CSVESVYYGYTF. Here the CDR3 DNA reads TGCAGCGTTGAGAGTGTTTACTATGGCTACACCTTC. This chain uses TRBV29-1 with TRBJ1-2, with D hard to call. CDR3 length: 12 residues. CDR1 is SQVTM and CDR2 is ANQGSEA in the germline V gene. V shed 3 bases and J shed 3 bases, with 8 bases lying between them.

This rearrangement joins TRBV6-5 to TRBJ1-4, with TRBD1 as a possible D gene (6 bases). With 0 bases removed from V and 8 bases from J, the gap between germline ends came to 10 bases. CDR1 is MNHEY and CDR2 is SVGAGI in the germline V gene. The CDR3 extends over 14 amino acids. The CDR3 nucleotides read TGTGCCAGCAGTTACTCTCAGGGGCGGGAAAAACTGTTTTTT. Protein sequence: CASSYSQGREKLFF.

This clone turned up a few times. The chain uses TRBV29-1 and TRBJ1-1; D unclear. The CDR3 is made up of 13 amino acids. Germline V gene sequence: CDR1 SQVTM, CDR2 ANQGSEA. The V end lost 7 bases, the J end lost 4 bases, and 16 bases lay between the germline ends. The CDR3 spells CSGGRTLSTEAFF. The CDR3 region has the DNA TGCAGCGGTGGACGGACCCTCTCCACTGAAGCTTTCTTT.

The chain employs TRBV2 and TRBJ1-4; 7 nucleotides align to TRBD1. This CDR3 contains 15 residues. Germline CDR1 and CDR2: SNHLY and FYNNEI. After removal of 4 bases from V and 5 bases from J, the junction contained 7 bases not matched to a gene. The CDR3 bases are TGTGCCAGCAGTGGGCGGGGACAGAAAAATGAAAAACTGTTTTTT. Its translation is CASSGRGQKNEKLFF. Full variable domain (rest looked up from reference TRBV2 and TRBJ1-4): EPEVTQTPSHQVTQMGQEVILRCVPISNHLYFYWYRQILGQKVEFLVSFYNNEISEKSEIFDDQFSVERPDGSNFTLKIRSTKLEDSAMYFCASSGRGQKNEKLFFGSGTQLSVL.

This clone was observed a few times. CDR3 sequence: CASSVYRGREKLFF. The DNA for the CDR3 is TGTGCCAGCAGTGTTTACAGGGGCCGGGAAAAACTGTTTTTT. The chain joins TRBV2 to TRBJ1-4, with 7 nucleotides matching TRBD1. Germline V gives CDR1 SNHLY, CDR2 FYNNEI. Trimming at V came to 4 bases and at J to 8 bases, leaving 7 bases not matched to a gene. The CDR3 length is 14 residues.

V gene TRBV5-1 combines with J gene TRBJ2-2; D ambiguous. The CDR3 consists of 14 residues. The germline V and J ends were trimmed by 0 bases and 5 bases, with 8 bases remaining between them. Germline V gene data show CDR1 as SGHRS and CDR2 as YFSETQ. The CDR3 spells CASSLGTFTGELFF. Written as DNA, the CDR3 is TGCGCCAGCAGCTTGGGTACTTTTACCGGGGAGCTGTTTTTT.